One sample yielded the 11 T cell receptor beta chains listed below, sequenced in a study of blood T cell repertoires in COVID-19. The assay was immunoSEQ multiplex PCR, and TCRdb's table has in-frame clones only and misses some. The sample holds hundreds of thousands of clones, roughly 86% seen once. The specimen was PBMCs or T cells enriched from blood (not recorded which). The receptor source for this set is a woman between 45 and 60 years old who had recovered from COVID-19.

This rearrangement joins TRBV29-1 to TRBJ1-4; 7 bases align to TRBD1. The CDR3 is 13 amino acids. With V trimmed by 6 bases and J by 8 bases, 9 bases remained unmatched. Germline V gene data show CDR1 as SQVTM and CDR2 as ANQGSEA. The CDR3 reads CSVRRQGMEKLFF. The CDR3 coding sequence is TGCAGCGTGAGGCGACAGGGAATGGAAAAACTGTTTTTT.

Here the CDR3 DNA reads TGTGCCAGCAGCGTAGGTGTGGGGACTACAGATACGCAGTATTTT. Protein: CASSVGVGTTDTQYF. This chain connects TRBV9 to TRBJ2-3, with D tentatively TRBD2 (6 bases). From germline, CDR1 is SGDLS and CDR2 YYNGEE. Trimming pared 0 bases from V and 3 bases from J, leaving 11 bases between. The CDR3 length is 15 residues.

This chain joins TRBV15 and TRBJ2-1, with D maybe TRBD2 (5 bases). V gave up 1 base and J gave up 3 bases, with 7 bases separating them. CDR3 length: 14 amino acids. The germline V gene encodes CDR1 LNHNV and CDR2 YYDKDF (reference sequence). The CDR3 sequence: CATSRAGIYNEQFF. The CDR3 DNA follows: TGTGCCACCAGCAGAGCGGGGATCTACAATGAGCAGTTCTTC.

The chain links TRBV7-3 to TRBJ2-1; 7 positions agree with TRBD2. V was clipped by 6 bases and J by 6 bases; unmatched bases: 11. The CDR3 sequence is 15 residues long. The germline gives CDR1 SGHTA, CDR2 FQGTGA. The CDR3 protein is CASSPSPTGGNEQFF. CDR3 coding DNA: TGTGCCAGCAGTCCCTCACCGACGGGGGGCAATGAGCAGTTCTTC.

The CDR3 DNA reads TGTGCCAGCAGCTTGGGCGGGAGTCCAGAGACCCAGTACTTC. The encoded protein is CASSLGGSPETQYF. The V call is TRBV7-3, the J call TRBJ2-5; 7 positions agree with TRBD2. This CDR3 is built from 14 residues. V shed 3 bases, J shed 4 bases, and the junction held 5 bases outside the gene matches. The germline CDR1 and CDR2 sequences are SGHTA and FQGTGA.

The chain couples TRBV18 to TRBJ2-7, with 9 nucleotides matching TRBD2. V shed 0 bases and J 3 bases; nucleotides not matched to a gene: 3. The CDR3 contains 15 residues. The germline CDR1 and CDR2 sequences are KGHSH and LQKENI. The CDR3 region has the DNA TGTGCCAGCTCACCACCCGCGGGAGGGTACTACGAGCAGTACTTC. It specifies CASSPPAGGYYEQYF. Combining the CDR3 with reference TRBV18 and TRBJ2-7 gives the whole variable domain NAGVMQNPRHLVRRRGQEARLRCSPMKGHSHVYWYRQLPEEGLKFMVYLQKENIIDESGMPKERFSAEFPKEGPSILRIQQVVRGDSAAYFCASSPPAGGYYEQYFGPGTRLTVT.

The V call is TRBV19, the J call TRBJ1-1; 9 bases map to TRBD1. This CDR3 comprises 13 residues. V trimming: 10 bases; J trimming: 3 bases; junction bases outside the gene matches: 6. Germline CDR1 is LNHDA and CDR2 is SQIVND (reference sequence). The CDR3 protein is CATIQGADTEAFF. The CDR3 DNA sequence: TGTGCCACCATACAGGGGGCGGACACTGAAGCTTTCTTT.

The J gene is TRBJ1-1, the V gene TRBV7-2; TRBD1 agrees at 9 bases. This CDR3 has 14 amino acids. J gave up 5 bases and V 1 base, and 2 bases lay outside the gene matches. Per the germline V gene, CDR1 is SGHTA and CDR2 is FQGNSA. DNA of the CDR3: TGTGCCAGCAGCTTAGTGACAGGGGGTACTGAAGCTTTCTTT. Translated: CASSLVTGGTEAFF.

The chain is built from TRBV12-5 and TRBJ2-5; D is undetermined. V lost 1 base and J lost 5, with 14 bases in between. The CDR3 loop spans 15 amino acids. The germline V gene has CDR1 LGHNT and CDR2 FRNRAP. The CDR3 region is CASGLEVGSGETQYF. The CDR3 DNA reads TGTGCTAGTGGTTTGGAGGTCGGGTCCGGGGAGACCCAGTACTTC.

This chain uses TRBV14 with TRBJ2-1; 7 bases fit TRBD2. Trimming removed 1 base from V and 5 bases from J; junction bases left unmatched: 8. Looked up from germline, CDR1 is SGHDN and CDR2 is FVKESK. The CDR3 runs 16 residues. For the CDR3, the DNA is TGTGCCAGCAGCCAAGTCATTGGACTAGGACACAATGAGCAGTTCTTC. This codes for CASSQVIGLGHNEQFF.

The chain employs TRBV11-2 and TRBJ1-3; 7 bases are a match to TRBD1. CDR1 SGHAT and CDR2 FQNNGV come from the germline V gene. J lost 2 bases, V lost 3 bases, and 7 bases had no gene match. The CDR3 contains 16 residues. DNA for the CDR3: TGTGCCAGCAGCTTCCCCTCCGGGACAGCTGGAAACACCATATATTTT. Residues: CASSFPSGTAGNTIYF.